These 17 T cell receptor beta chains were sequenced from one sample in a study of blood T cell repertoires in COVID-19. The method was immunoSEQ multiplex PCR; TCRdb's version includes in-frame clones alone and lacks a portion of them. The top ten clones hold around 8.6% of a sample with about 180,000 clones, 86% of them seen once. Source material: PBMCs or T cells enriched from blood (not recorded which). The receptors were sampled from a woman in her 30s who had recovered from COVID-19.

The chain carries TRBV28 and TRBJ1-2; TRBD1 might be the D (6 bases). V lost 6 bases to trimming and J lost 4 bases, with 12 bases between them. Germline-derived CDR1 and CDR2 are MDHEN and SYDVKM. This CDR3 region has 13 residues. CDR3 in amino acids: CASRAQGPYGYTF. In DNA, the CDR3 is TGTGCCAGCAGAGCACAGGGACCCTATGGCTACACCTTC.

Points on this clone: Other DNA sequences in the same sample also yield this CDR3. V gene TRBV7-9 combines with J gene TRBJ2-5; maybe TRBD1 (7 bases). Looked up from germline, CDR1 is SEHNR and CDR2 is FQNEAQ (reference sequence). The CDR3 has 13 residues. V was clipped by 6 bases and J by 4 bases, with 12 bases between them. The CDR3 DNA reads as TGTGCCAGCAGTCGTCAGGGGGGAGAGACCCAGTACTTC. It translates to CASSRQGGETQYF. Combining the CDR3 with reference TRBV7-9 and TRBJ2-5 gives the whole variable domain DTGVSQNPRHKITKRGQNVTFRCDPISEHNRLYWYRQTLGQGPEFLTYFQNEAQLEKSRLLSDRFSAERPKGSFSTLEIQRTEQGDSAMYLCASSRQGGETQYFGPGTRLLVL.

This chain joins TRBV27 and TRBJ2-2; 8 nucleotides align to TRBD2. The CDR3 extends over 16 amino acids. Germline values: CDR1 MNHEY, CDR2 SMNVEV (reference sequence). V lost 5 bases and J lost 4; bases outside the gene matches: 9. CDR3 sequence reads: CASSLTPSGSTGELFF. The CDR3 DNA is TGTGCCAGCAGTCTAACCCCAAGCGGGAGCACCGGGGAGCTGTTTTTT.

This chain connects TRBV6-5 to TRBJ2-1; D is ambiguous. CDR1 and CDR2 (germline): MNHEY, SVGAGI. The CDR3 length is 13 residues. Trimming shortened V by 3 bases and J by 5 bases, and 8 bases separated the two germline ends. CDR3 sequence (DNA): TGTGCCAGCAGTTATGGTCAGAACAATGAGCAGTTCTTC. Its translation: CASSYGQNNEQFF.

The genes are TRBV19 and TRBJ2-5; possible D gene TRBD1, 6 bases. The germline gives CDR1 LNHDA, CDR2 SQIVND (reference sequence). Deletions cut 6 bases from V and 6 bases from J, with 14 bases between. The CDR3 runs to 13 residues. CDR3 in DNA: TGTGCCAGTAGCCGGGACATCGGACAGACCCAGTACTTC. Translated, it gives CASSRDIGQTQYF.

The chain has TRBV7-2 and TRBJ2-1, with 7 nucleotides matching TRBD2. This CDR3 has 15 amino acids. V lost 2 bases, J lost 7 bases, and 8 bases stayed unmatched. Germline loops: CDR1 SGHTA, CDR2 FQGNSA. DNA for the CDR3: TGTGCCAGCAGCTTAAACGCGGGAGTAGGAAATGAGCAGTTCTTC. This sequence encodes CASSLNAGVGNEQFF.

This sequence joins TRBV5-8 and TRBJ2-2; no clear D gene. The germline CDR1 and CDR2 sequences are SGHTS and YDEGEE. V was cut by 4 bases and J by 1 base, with 5 bases left in between. CDR3 length: 13 residues. The CDR3 spells CASSPRNTGELFF. CDR3 coding DNA: TGTGCCAGCAGCCCCCGGAACACCGGGGAGCTGTTTTTT. Variable domain in full (rest from reference TRBV5-8 and TRBJ2-2): EAGVTQSPTHLIKTRGQQATLRCSPISGHTSVYWYQQALGLGLQFLLWYDEGEERNRGNFPPRFSGRQFPNYSSELNVNALELEDSALYLCASSPRNTGELFFGEGSRLTVL.

The chain uses TRBV21-1 and TRBJ2-7; no DNA check was done on the table's D call, TRBD1. TRBV21-1 represents a pseudogene. There are 15 residues in the CDR3. The CDR3 loop is CASRADQGKSYEQYF. The CDR3 DNA sequence: TGTGCCAGCAGAGCAGACCAGGGAAAGTCCTACGAGCAGTACTTC.

This rearrangement joins TRBV11-1 to TRBJ2-1; tentatively, D is TRBD1 (5 bases). CDR1 is SGHAT, CDR2 FQDESV, per germline (reference sequence). This CDR3 region has 14 residues. V gave up 2 bases and J gave up 1 base, with 6 bases separating them. CDR3 loop: CASSLRQSYNEQFF. CDR3 DNA sequence: TGTGCCAGCAGCTTACGACAGTCCTACAATGAGCAGTTCTTC.

The genes are TRBV3-1 (or the pseudogene TRBV3-2) and TRBJ1-3, with D maybe TRBD1 (5 bases). The CDR3 runs 17 residues. V shed 6 bases and J shed 0 bases, with 18 bases lying between them. CDR1 and CDR2 from the germline V gene are LGHDT and YNNKEL (reference sequence). The CDR3 is CASSPGQPSYSGNTIYF. The DNA for the CDR3 is TGTGCCAGCAGTCCCGGACAACCATCCTACTCTGGAAACACCATATATTTT.

V is TRBV28 and J is TRBJ2-7; possible D gene TRBD2, 6 bases. The V end was cut by 3 bases, the J end by 0 bases, with 9 bases between. Germline values: CDR1 MDHEN, CDR2 SYDVKM. The CDR3 length is 14 residues. CDR3 in DNA: TGTGCCAGCAGTTTTTGGGGGGTCTCCTACGAGCAGTACTTC. As protein: CASSFWGVSYEQYF.

This clone has just one count. The chain employs TRBV4-2 and TRBJ2-7; TRBD2 is a possible D gene (6 bases). Trimming left V 3 bases short and J 2 bases short, with 17 bases between. Germline assignment: CDR1 LGHNA and CDR2 YNFKEQ. The CDR3 spans 16 residues. The CDR3 here is CASSQTQGTPAYEQYF. For the CDR3, the DNA is TGTGCCAGCAGCCAGACCCAAGGGACTCCCGCCTACGAGCAGTACTTC.

The CDR3 DNA follows: TGTGCCAGCAGTTTAAGGGGATTTAACACTGAAGCTTTCTTT. It yields the protein CASSLRGFNTEAFF. The chain has TRBV27 and TRBJ1-1; tentative D call: TRBD1 (5 bases). Germline V CDR1 and CDR2: MNHEY, SMNVEV (reference sequence). Trimming removed 2 bases at V and 2 bases at J, with 9 bases between. This CDR3 has 14 residues.

The rearrangement uses TRBV28 and TRBJ1-2; 7 bases fit TRBD1. Germline CDR1 is MDHEN and CDR2 is SYDVKM. The V segment lost 2 bases and the J segment 1 base; nucleotides outside the gene matches: 7. This CDR3 comprises 16 residues. The DNA for the CDR3 is TGTGCCAGCAGTTTACCAGGGGGTCTGCGTAACTATGGCTACACCTTC. Protein: CASSLPGGLRNYGYTF.

The rearrangement uses TRBV27 and TRBJ2-1, with 7 nucleotides matching TRBD2. This CDR3 comprises 15 residues. CDR1 and CDR2 (germline): MNHEY, SMNVEV (reference sequence). Trimming at V came to 8 bases and at J to 4 bases, leaving 11 bases not matched to a gene. The CDR3 here is CASGSAGSVYNEQFF. The CDR3 nucleotides read TGTGCCAGCGGCTCAGCGGGAAGCGTTTACAATGAGCAGTTCTTC.

This clone came up once. CDR3 nucleotide sequence: TGTGCCAGCACCTCACGGGAGACCCTTAATGAGCAGTTCTTC. It translates to CASTSRETLNEQFF. The V and J genes are TRBV3-1 (or the pseudogene TRBV3-2) and TRBJ2-1; D is possibly TRBD2 (6 bases). This CDR3 spans 14 amino acids. Germline V lookup: CDR1 LGHDT, CDR2 YNNKEL (reference sequence). Trimming stripped 7 bases from V and 7 bases from J, with 17 bases between.

This clone was recorded only once. The CDR3 protein is CSVADPGSTEAFF. The CDR3 DNA sequence: TGCAGCGTTGCGGACCCGGGGAGCACTGAAGCTTTCTTT. The chain carries TRBV29-1 and TRBJ1-1; D not resolved. V was cut by 4 bases and J by 4 bases, with 13 bases left in between. This CDR3 is built from 13 residues. CDR1 and CDR2 from the germline V gene are SQVTM and ANQGSEA.